The sequence of this TCR beta chain was determined in a study of cytomegalovirus exposure and HLA in healthy donors. Healthy bone marrow donors supplied every sample. Comment on this clone: Its specificity is not known.

It was with 60 Vbeta and 13 Jbeta primers that the PCR ran. In the original analysis: Later reanalysis found 60 million to 90 million unique TCR beta chains, about 11 million of them shared. TCRdb's table, derived via immunoSEQ multiplex PCR, lists solely in-frame clones and lacks some. Clonal size and the V and J genes are those of that table, whereas D and trimming came from the DNA. The table lists 150,000 to 200,000 clones, roughly 80% of them singletons. Notes on the study in general: A prior analysis recorded that most TCR beta V segments were productive about 87% or about 30% of the time. As a later analysis revealed, most CMV-associated TCR beta chains appeared HLA-restricted.

V dropped 1 base and J dropped 2; count of bases not matched to a gene: 1. The CDR3 covers 15 residues. Germline V gives CDR1 SGHRS, CDR2 YFSETQ. The material sequenced was PBMCs. This chain joins TRBV5-1 and TRBJ1-3, with 9 positions matching TRBD1. The receptor comes from a woman aged 50 to 60 in good health and CMV-seropositive. The CDR3 loop reads CASSLTGGTGNTIYF. The CDR3 DNA reads as TGCGCCAGCAGCTTGACAGGGGGCACTGGAAACACCATATATTTT.